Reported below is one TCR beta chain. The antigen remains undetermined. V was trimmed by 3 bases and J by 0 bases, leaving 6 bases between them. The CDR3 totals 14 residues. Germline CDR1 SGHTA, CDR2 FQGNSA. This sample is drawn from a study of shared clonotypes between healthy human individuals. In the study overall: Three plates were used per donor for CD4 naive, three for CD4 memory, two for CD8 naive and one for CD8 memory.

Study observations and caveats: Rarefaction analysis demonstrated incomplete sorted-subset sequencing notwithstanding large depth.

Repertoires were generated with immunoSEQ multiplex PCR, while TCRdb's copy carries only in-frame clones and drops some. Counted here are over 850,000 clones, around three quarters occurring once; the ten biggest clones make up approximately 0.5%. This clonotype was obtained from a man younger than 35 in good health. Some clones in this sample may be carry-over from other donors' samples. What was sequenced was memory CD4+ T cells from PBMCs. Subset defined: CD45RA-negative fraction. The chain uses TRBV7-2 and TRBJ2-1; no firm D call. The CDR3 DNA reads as TGTGCCAGCAGCTTGGATAGCTCCTACAATGAGCAGTTCTTC. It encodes CASSLDSSYNEQFF.